These T cell receptor beta chains were read from a single sample in a study of PD-1 blockade in classical Hodgkin lymphoma. This table comes from immunoSEQ multiplex PCR, and its TCRdb copy is limited to in-frame clones, with some not included. The sample includes under 100,000 clones, around nine tenths seen only once; the top ten take over 2.5%. Sequenced here: peripheral blood mononuclear cells (PBMCs), sampled before the second cycle of nivolumab. The receptors here all came from a human donor with classical Hodgkin lymphoma. The CDR3 runs from the conserved cysteine through the conserved F or W. Fields, in order: CDR3 length, V gene, clone size, J gene, D gene, CDR3 protein, CDR3 DNA. D genes are given only for firm matches. Clone size, where shown, is once, few, many, or a class for clones that have expanded.

CDR3 length: 14
V gene: TRBV19
clone size: -
J gene: TRBJ2-5
D gene: TRBD1
CDR3 protein: CASSPTGAGETQYF
CDR3 DNA: TGTGCCAGTAGCCCGACAGGGGCGGGAGAGACCCAGTACTTC

CDR3 length: 17
V gene: TRBV5-1
clone size: -
J gene: TRBJ2-3
D gene: TRBD2
CDR3 protein: CASSFKAGWESTDTQYF
CDR3 DNA: TGCGCCAGCAGCTTCAAAGCGGGATGGGAGAGCACAGATACGCAGTATTTT

CDR3 length: 16
V gene: TRBV27
clone size: -
J gene: TRBJ2-3
D gene: -
CDR3 protein: CASSTKGTLSTDTQYF
CDR3 DNA: TGTGCCAGCAGCACCAAGGGGACACTTAGCACAGATACGCAGTATTTT

CDR3 length: 16
V gene: TRBV18
clone size: -
J gene: TRBJ2-2
D gene: TRBD2
CDR3 protein: CASSPLTSTVTGELFF
CDR3 DNA: TGTGCCAGCTCACCCCTGACTAGCACGGTCACCGGGGAGCTGTTTTTT

CDR3 length: 13
V gene: TRBV9
clone size: -
J gene: TRBJ1-1
D gene: TRBD1
CDR3 protein: CASSATGGTEAFF
CDR3 DNA: TGTGCCAGTAGCGCGACAGGGGGCACTGAAGCTTTCTTT

CDR3 length: 15
V gene: TRBV6-5
clone size: -
J gene: TRBJ2-1
D gene: TRBD1
CDR3 protein: CASGITGGVGNEQFF
CDR3 DNA: TGTGCCAGCGGTATCACAGGGGGAGTCGGCAATGAGCAGTTCTTC

CDR3 length: 15
V gene: TRBV25-1
clone size: -
J gene: TRBJ1-2
D gene: -
CDR3 protein: CASSEASSRIYGYTF
CDR3 DNA: TGTGCCAGCAGTGAAGCAAGCAGCCGAATCTATGGCTACACCTTC

CDR3 length: 14
V gene: TRBV14
clone size: -
J gene: TRBJ1-1
D gene: -
CDR3 protein: CASSQDFRGPEAFF
CDR3 DNA: TGTGCCAGCAGCCAAGATTTCAGGGGCCCTGAAGCTTTCTTT

CDR3 length: 16
V gene: TRBV28
clone size: -
J gene: TRBJ1-1
D gene: TRBD1
CDR3 protein: CASTSGTGAKNTEAFF
CDR3 DNA: TGTGCCAGCACCTCCGGGACAGGGGCGAAGAACACTGAAGCTTTCTTT

CDR3 length: 14
V gene: TRBV29-1
clone size: once
J gene: TRBJ2-3
D gene: -
CDR3 protein: CSVVQGGGTDTQYF
CDR3 DNA: TGCAGCGTTGTCCAAGGTGGGGGAACAGATACGCAGTATTTT

CDR3 length: 16
V gene: TRBV28
clone size: -
J gene: TRBJ2-7
D gene: -
CDR3 protein: CASSPLITGKYYEQYF
CDR3 DNA: TGTGCCAGCAGTCCGCTCATAACAGGGAAGTACTACGAGCAGTACTTC

CDR3 length: 14
V gene: TRBV6-5
clone size: -
J gene: TRBJ2-1
D gene: -
CDR3 protein: CASTPTSPYNEQFF
CDR3 DNA: TGTGCCAGCACCCCGACTAGTCCTTACAATGAGCAGTTCTTC

CDR3 length: 14
V gene: TRBV7-9
clone size: -
J gene: TRBJ2-5
D gene: -
CDR3 protein: CASSLGVAVETQYF
CDR3 DNA: TGTGCCAGCAGCTTAGGGGTAGCGGTGGAGACCCAGTACTTC

CDR3 length: 17
V gene: TRBV5-6
clone size: -
J gene: TRBJ1-5
D gene: -
CDR3 protein: CASSFFQWGESNQPQHF
CDR3 DNA: TGTGCCAGCAGCTTTTTCCAGTGGGGGGAAAGCAATCAGCCCCAGCATTTT

CDR3 length: 14
V gene: TRBV18
clone size: -
J gene: TRBJ1-1
D gene: -
CDR3 protein: CASSLDRLNTEAFF
CDR3 DNA: TGTGCCAGCTCACTCGACAGACTGAACACTGAAGCTTTCTTT

CDR3 length: 14
V gene: TRBV7-8
clone size: -
J gene: TRBJ2-7
D gene: -
CDR3 protein: CASSLSRGPYEQYF
CDR3 DNA: TGTGCCAGCAGCTTATCTAGGGGCCCCTACGAGCAGTACTTC

CDR3 length: 16
V gene: TRBV7-2
clone size: -
J gene: TRBJ2-1
D gene: TRBD2
CDR3 protein: CASSLASGRAWDEQFF
CDR3 DNA: TGTGCCAGCAGCTTAGCGAGCGGGAGGGCCTGGGATGAGCAGTTCTTC

CDR3 length: 16
V gene: TRBV4-1
clone size: -
J gene: TRBJ2-5
D gene: TRBD1
CDR3 protein: CASSPHPATGAETQYF
CDR3 DNA: TGCGCCAGCAGCCCACATCCCGCTACAGGGGCAGAGACCCAGTACTTC

CDR3 length: 16
V gene: TRBV2
clone size: -
J gene: TRBJ2-1
D gene: TRBD2
CDR3 protein: CASSEVALRRTSGQFF
CDR3 DNA: TGTGCCAGCAGTGAAGTAGCGCTCAGACGGACTAGCGGTCAGTTCTTC

CDR3 length: 20
V gene: TRBV27
clone size: -
J gene: TRBJ2-1
D gene: TRBD2
CDR3 protein: CASSMRQPGLAGGYYNEQFF
CDR3 DNA: TGTGCCAGCAGTATGAGACAACCCGGACTAGCGGGAGGGTACTACAATGAGCAGTTCTTC

CDR3 length: 14
V gene: TRBV28
clone size: -
J gene: TRBJ1-5
D gene: -
CDR3 protein: CASSFSFGDQPQHF
CDR3 DNA: TGTGCCAGCAGTTTTTCGTTTGGGGATCAGCCCCAGCATTTT

CDR3 length: 15
V gene: TRBV28
clone size: -
J gene: TRBJ1-5
D gene: TRBD1
CDR3 protein: CASSWTGGLNQPQHF
CDR3 DNA: TGTGCCAGCAGTTGGACAGGGGGCCTAAATCAGCCCCAGCATTTT

CDR3 length: 15
V gene: TRBV2
clone size: -
J gene: TRBJ2-5
D gene: -
CDR3 protein: CASSQGNRYQETQYF
CDR3 DNA: TGTGCCAGCTCTCAAGGAAACAGGTACCAAGAGACCCAGTACTTC

CDR3 length: 17
V gene: TRBV2
clone size: -
J gene: TRBJ2-3
D gene: TRBD2
CDR3 protein: CASSDSSLAGNTDTQYF
CDR3 DNA: TGTGCCAGCAGTGATAGTTCGCTAGCGGGGAACACAGATACGCAGTATTTT

CDR3 length: 16
V gene: TRBV28
clone size: -
J gene: TRBJ2-3
D gene: TRBD1
CDR3 protein: CASSSGQGATTDTQYF
CDR3 DNA: TGTGCCAGCAGCTCAGGACAGGGGGCTACCACAGATACGCAGTATTTT

CDR3 length: 16
V gene: TRBV7-8
clone size: -
J gene: TRBJ2-7
D gene: TRBD2
CDR3 protein: CASSLERAGVGYEQYF
CDR3 DNA: TGTGCCAGCAGCTTAGAACGCGCGGGAGTAGGGTACGAGCAGTACTTC

CDR3 length: 14
V gene: TRBV2
clone size: -
J gene: TRBJ1-1
D gene: -
CDR3 protein: CASSPQGRGTEAFF
CDR3 DNA: TGTGCCAGCAGTCCACAGGGCAGGGGTACTGAAGCTTTCTTT

CDR3 length: 14
V gene: TRBV4-2
clone size: -
J gene: TRBJ1-3
D gene: -
CDR3 protein: CASSLDSWGNTIYF
CDR3 DNA: TGTGCCAGCAGCTTGGACAGTTGGGGAAACACCATATATTTT

CDR3 length: 16
V gene: TRBV7-2
clone size: -
J gene: TRBJ2-3
D gene: TRBD2
CDR3 protein: CASSLRKAGGLDTQYF
CDR3 DNA: TGTGCCAGCAGCTTAAGGAAAGCGGGAGGCTTAGATACGCAGTATTTT

CDR3 length: 16
V gene: TRBV7-9
clone size: -
J gene: TRBJ1-2
D gene: TRBD1
CDR3 protein: CASSSGRGLPNYGYTF
CDR3 DNA: TGTGCCAGCAGCTCCGGAAGGGGGCTACCTAACTATGGCTACACCTTC

CDR3 length: 14
V gene: TRBV7-9
clone size: -
J gene: TRBJ2-7
D gene: -
CDR3 protein: CASSSRTLPYEQYF
CDR3 DNA: TGTGCCAGCAGCTCGCGGACACTCCCCTACGAGCAGTACTTC

CDR3 length: 15
V gene: TRBV19
clone size: -
J gene: TRBJ2-3
D gene: TRBD1
CDR3 protein: CASSLPGTGTDTQYF
CDR3 DNA: TGTGCCAGTAGTCTCCCCGGGACAGGCACAGATACGCAGTATTTT

CDR3 length: 13
V gene: TRBV19
clone size: -
J gene: TRBJ1-1
D gene: TRBD1
CDR3 protein: CASSIINRGLAFF
CDR3 DNA: TGTGCCAGTAGTATTATAAACAGGGGGCTTGCTTTCTTT

CDR3 length: 13
V gene: TRBV6-4
clone size: -
J gene: TRBJ2-2
D gene: -
CDR3 protein: CASSEDSTGELFF
CDR3 DNA: TGTGCCAGCAGTGAGGACAGCACCGGGGAGCTGTTTTTT

CDR3 length: 15
V gene: TRBV7-9
clone size: few
J gene: TRBJ2-7
D gene: TRBD2
CDR3 protein: CASSRGGTSAYEQYF
CDR3 DNA: TGTGCCAGCAGTAGAGGCGGGACTAGTGCCTACGAGCAGTACTTC

CDR3 length: 15
V gene: TRBV29-1
clone size: -
J gene: TRBJ1-4
D gene: TRBD1
CDR3 protein: CSVVWPGGFLEKLFF
CDR3 DNA: TGCAGCGTTGTTTGGCCAGGGGGCTTCCTCGAAAAACTGTTTTTT

CDR3 length: 15
V gene: TRBV5-4
clone size: -
J gene: TRBJ2-3
D gene: -
CDR3 protein: CASSPRQKSTDTQYF
CDR3 DNA: TGTGCCAGCAGCCCCCGACAGAAAAGCACAGATACGCAGTATTTT

CDR3 length: 15
V gene: TRBV29-1
clone size: -
J gene: TRBJ2-5
D gene: TRBD2
CDR3 protein: CSVGLAGGPGGTQYF
CDR3 DNA: TGCAGCGTCGGACTAGCGGGAGGGCCGGGAGGGACCCAGTACTTC

CDR3 length: 16
V gene: TRBV6-5
clone size: -
J gene: TRBJ2-1
D gene: -
CDR3 protein: CASSSRQTGSYNEQFF
CDR3 DNA: TGTGCCAGCAGTTCACGACAAACTGGCTCCTACAATGAGCAGTTCTTC

CDR3 length: 13
V gene: TRBV12-5
clone size: -
J gene: TRBJ2-7
D gene: -
CDR3 protein: CASGLYLSYEQYF
CDR3 DNA: TGTGCTAGTGGTTTGTATCTCTCCTACGAGCAGTACTTC

CDR3 length: 13
V gene: TRBV30
clone size: -
J gene: TRBJ2-7
D gene: -
CDR3 protein: CAWSVGNSYEQYF
CDR3 DNA: TGTGCCTGGAGTGTGGGGAATTCCTACGAGCAGTACTTC

CDR3 length: 12
V gene: TRBV7-6
clone size: few
J gene: TRBJ1-4
D gene: -
CDR3 protein: CASSKRNEKLFF
CDR3 DNA: TGTGCCAGCAGCAAGAGGAATGAAAAACTGTTTTTT

CDR3 length: 15
V gene: TRBV7-2
clone size: -
J gene: TRBJ2-7
D gene: TRBD1
CDR3 protein: CASSRQGASSYEQYF
CDR3 DNA: TGTGCCAGCAGCCGACAGGGGGCGAGCTCCTACGAGCAGTACTTC

CDR3 length: 14
V gene: TRBV9
clone size: once
J gene: TRBJ2-3
D gene: -
CDR3 protein: CASSAESGTDTQYF
CDR3 DNA: TGTGCCAGCAGCGCAGAGTCGGGCACAGATACGCAGTATTTT

CDR3 length: 14
V gene: TRBV9
clone size: few
J gene: TRBJ1-1
D gene: -
CDR3 protein: CASSPRTQNTEAFF
CDR3 DNA: TGTGCCAGCAGCCCACGGACACAGAACACTGAAGCTTTCTTT

CDR3 length: 15
V gene: TRBV10-3
clone size: -
J gene: TRBJ2-7
D gene: TRBD2
CDR3 protein: CAISDSSGRMYEQYF
CDR3 DNA: TGTGCCATCAGTGACTCTAGCGGGAGAATGTACGAGCAGTACTTC

CDR3 length: 13
V gene: TRBV5-1
clone size: few
J gene: TRBJ1-5
D gene: -
CDR3 protein: CASSLDSNQPQHF
CDR3 DNA: TGCGCCAGCAGCTTGGACAGCAATCAGCCCCAGCATTTT

CDR3 length: 15
V gene: TRBV7-9
clone size: -
J gene: TRBJ2-1
D gene: TRBD2
CDR3 protein: CASSFSLAGRNEQFF
CDR3 DNA: TGTGCCAGCAGCTTCAGCCTAGCGGGCCGTAATGAGCAGTTCTTC

CDR3 length: 16
V gene: TRBV27
clone size: -
J gene: TRBJ1-5
D gene: TRBD1
CDR3 protein: CASSLRAGGPNQPQHF
CDR3 DNA: TGTGCCAGCAGTTTAAGGGCAGGGGGGCCTAATCAGCCCCAGCATTTT

CDR3 length: 15
V gene: TRBV7-3
clone size: -
J gene: TRBJ2-1
D gene: TRBD2
CDR3 protein: CASSYTGTSYNEQFF
CDR3 DNA: TGTGCCAGCAGCTATACCGGGACTAGCTACAATGAGCAGTTCTTC

CDR3 length: 14
V gene: TRBV2
clone size: -
J gene: TRBJ2-7
D gene: TRBD1
CDR3 protein: CASSSTGDRYEQYF
CDR3 DNA: TGTGCCAGCAGTTCGACAGGGGATCGCTACGAGCAGTACTTC

CDR3 length: 13
V gene: TRBV19
clone size: once
J gene: TRBJ2-7
D gene: TRBD1
CDR3 protein: CASTPGQGSKQYF
CDR3 DNA: TGTGCCAGTACTCCGGGACAGGGGTCTAAGCAGTACTTC

CDR3 length: 14
V gene: TRBV29-1
clone size: -
J gene: TRBJ1-2
D gene: -
CDR3 protein: CSVEPRGLNYGYTF
CDR3 DNA: TGCAGCGTTGAACCCAGGGGACTTAACTATGGCTACACCTTC

CDR3 length: 13
V gene: TRBV27
clone size: -
J gene: TRBJ1-2
D gene: -
CDR3 protein: CASSGLPNYGYTF
CDR3 DNA: TGTGCCAGCAGTGGACTCCCCAACTATGGCTACACCTTC

CDR3 length: 13
V gene: TRBV5-6
clone size: -
J gene: TRBJ2-7
D gene: -
CDR3 protein: CASSFGTGSPPRF
CDR3 DNA: -

CDR3 length: 13
V gene: TRBV10-3
clone size: once
J gene: TRBJ2-7
D gene: -
CDR3 protein: CAITDLETYEQYF
CDR3 DNA: TGTGCCATCACCGACCTCGAGACCTACGAGCAGTACTTC

CDR3 length: 12
V gene: TRBV9
clone size: -
J gene: TRBJ2-1
D gene: -
CDR3 protein: CASSATSFEQFF
CDR3 DNA: TGTGCCAGCAGTGCGACTAGTTTCGAGCAGTTCTTC